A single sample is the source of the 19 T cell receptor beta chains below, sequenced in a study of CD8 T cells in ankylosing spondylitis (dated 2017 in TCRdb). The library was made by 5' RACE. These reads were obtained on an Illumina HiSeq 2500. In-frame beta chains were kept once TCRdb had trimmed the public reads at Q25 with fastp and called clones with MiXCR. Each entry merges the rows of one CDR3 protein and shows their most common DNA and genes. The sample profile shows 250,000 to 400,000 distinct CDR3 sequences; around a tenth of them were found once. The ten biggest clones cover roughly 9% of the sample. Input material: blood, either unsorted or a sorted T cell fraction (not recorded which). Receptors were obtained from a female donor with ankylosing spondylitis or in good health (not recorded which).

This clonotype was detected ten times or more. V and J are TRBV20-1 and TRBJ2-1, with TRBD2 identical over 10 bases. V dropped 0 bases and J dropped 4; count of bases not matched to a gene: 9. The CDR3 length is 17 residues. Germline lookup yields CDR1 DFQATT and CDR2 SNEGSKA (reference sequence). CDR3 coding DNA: TGCAGTGCTAGAGATCCAAGGTCTAGCGGGAGTTACAATGAGCAGTTCTTC. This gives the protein CSARDPRSSGSYNEQFF.

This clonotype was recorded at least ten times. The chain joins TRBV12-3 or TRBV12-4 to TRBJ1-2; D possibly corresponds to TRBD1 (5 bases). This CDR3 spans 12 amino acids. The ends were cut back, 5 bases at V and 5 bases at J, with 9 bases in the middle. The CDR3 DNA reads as TGTGCCAGCAGTACGACAGTATATGGCTACACCTTC. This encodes CASSTTVYGYTF.

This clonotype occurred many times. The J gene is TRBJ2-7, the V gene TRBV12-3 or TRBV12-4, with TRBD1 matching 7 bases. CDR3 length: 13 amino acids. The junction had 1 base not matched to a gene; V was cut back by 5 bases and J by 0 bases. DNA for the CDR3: TGTGCCAGCAGTGGGGACAGCTCCTACGAGCAGTACTTC. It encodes CASSGDSSYEQYF.

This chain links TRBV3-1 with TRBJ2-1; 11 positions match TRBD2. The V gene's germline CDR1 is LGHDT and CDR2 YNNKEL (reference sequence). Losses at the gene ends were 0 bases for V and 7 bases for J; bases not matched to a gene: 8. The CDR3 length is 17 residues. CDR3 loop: CASSQDGGSGGGNEQFF. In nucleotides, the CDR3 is TGTGCCAGCAGCCAAGATGGGGGTAGCGGGGGGGGGAATGAGCAGTTCTTC.

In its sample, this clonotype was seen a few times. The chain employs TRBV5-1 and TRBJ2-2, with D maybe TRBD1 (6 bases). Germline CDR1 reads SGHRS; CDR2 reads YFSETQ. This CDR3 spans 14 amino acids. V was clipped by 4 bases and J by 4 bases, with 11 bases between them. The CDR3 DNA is TGCGCCAGCAGCGGGCGGACAGTCACCGGGGAGCTGTTTTTT. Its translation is CASSGRTVTGELFF. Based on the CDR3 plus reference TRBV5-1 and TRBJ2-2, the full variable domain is KAGVTQTPRYLIKTRGQQVTLSCSPISGHRSVSWYQQTPGQGLQFLFEYFSETQRNKGNFPGRFSGRQFSNSRSEMNVSTLELGDSALYLCASSGRTVTGELFFGEGSRLTVL.

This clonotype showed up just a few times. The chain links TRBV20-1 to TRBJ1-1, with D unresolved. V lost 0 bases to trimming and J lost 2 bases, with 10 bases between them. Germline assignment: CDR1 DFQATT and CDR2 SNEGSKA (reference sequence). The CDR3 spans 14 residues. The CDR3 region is CSARDFAGNTEAFF. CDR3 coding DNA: TGCAGTGCTAGAGACTTCGCGGGAAACACTGAAGCTTTCTTT.

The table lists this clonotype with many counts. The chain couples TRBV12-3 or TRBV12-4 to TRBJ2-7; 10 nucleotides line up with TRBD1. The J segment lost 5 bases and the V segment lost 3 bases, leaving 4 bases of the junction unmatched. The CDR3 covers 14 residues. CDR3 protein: CASSLGQGRHEQYF. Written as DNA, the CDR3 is TGTGCCAGCAGTTTGGGACAGGGGAGGCACGAGCAGTACTTC.

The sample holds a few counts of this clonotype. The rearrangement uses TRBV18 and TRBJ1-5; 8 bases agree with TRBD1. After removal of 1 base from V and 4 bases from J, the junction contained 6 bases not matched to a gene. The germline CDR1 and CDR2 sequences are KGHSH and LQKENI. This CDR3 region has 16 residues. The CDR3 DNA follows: TGTGCCAGCTCACCACGGGACAGGATTGAGAATCAGCCCCAGCATTTT. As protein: CASSPRDRIENQPQHF.

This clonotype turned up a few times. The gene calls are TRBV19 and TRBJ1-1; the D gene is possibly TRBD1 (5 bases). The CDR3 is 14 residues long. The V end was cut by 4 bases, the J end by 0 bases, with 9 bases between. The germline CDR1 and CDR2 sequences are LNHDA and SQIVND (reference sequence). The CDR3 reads CASSNGDLNTEAFF. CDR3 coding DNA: TGTGCCAGTAGTAACGGGGACCTGAACACTGAAGCTTTCTTT.

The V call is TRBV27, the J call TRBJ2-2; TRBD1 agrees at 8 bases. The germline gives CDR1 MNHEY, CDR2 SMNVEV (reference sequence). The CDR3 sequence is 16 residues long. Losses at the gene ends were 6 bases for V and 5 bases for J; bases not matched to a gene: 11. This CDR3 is CASSLVDRVWTGELFF. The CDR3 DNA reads TGTGCCAGCAGCTTAGTGGACAGGGTATGGACCGGGGAGCTGTTTTTT.

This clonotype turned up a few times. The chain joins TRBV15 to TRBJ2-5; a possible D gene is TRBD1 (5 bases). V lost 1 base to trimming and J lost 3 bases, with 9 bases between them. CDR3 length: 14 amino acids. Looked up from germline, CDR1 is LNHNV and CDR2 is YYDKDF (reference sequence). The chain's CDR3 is CATSRVDSKETQYF. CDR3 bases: TGTGCCACCAGCAGAGTTGACAGCAAAGAGACCCAGTACTTC.

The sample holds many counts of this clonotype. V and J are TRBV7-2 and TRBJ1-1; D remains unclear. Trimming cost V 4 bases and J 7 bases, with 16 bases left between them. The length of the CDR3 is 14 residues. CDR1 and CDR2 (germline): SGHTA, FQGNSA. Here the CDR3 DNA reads TGTGCCAGCAGCTACCAACCTCATAGGGATGAAGCTTTCTTT. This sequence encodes CASSYQPHRDEAFF.

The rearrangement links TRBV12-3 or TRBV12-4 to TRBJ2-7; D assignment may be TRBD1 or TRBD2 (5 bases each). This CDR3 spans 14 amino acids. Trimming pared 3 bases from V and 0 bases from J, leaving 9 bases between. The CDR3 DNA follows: TGTGCCAGCAGTTTGGGGGACCACTCCTACGAGCAGTACTTC. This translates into CASSLGDHSYEQYF.

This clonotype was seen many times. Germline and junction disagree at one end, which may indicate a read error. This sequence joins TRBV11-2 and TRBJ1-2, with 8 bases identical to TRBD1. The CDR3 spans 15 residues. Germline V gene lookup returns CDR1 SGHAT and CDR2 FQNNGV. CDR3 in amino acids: CASSLEAGGRTLRSF. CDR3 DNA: TGTGCCAGCAGCTTAGAGGCAGGGGGCCGCACTCTTCGAAGCTTC.

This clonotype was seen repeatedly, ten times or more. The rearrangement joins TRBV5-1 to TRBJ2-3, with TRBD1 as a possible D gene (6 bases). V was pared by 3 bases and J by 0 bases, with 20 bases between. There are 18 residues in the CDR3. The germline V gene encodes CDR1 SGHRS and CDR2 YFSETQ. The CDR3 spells CASSWGPRGRSSTDTQYF. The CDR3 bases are TGCGCCAGCAGCTGGGGGCCTCGCGGGCGCTCAAGCACAGATACGCAGTATTTT.

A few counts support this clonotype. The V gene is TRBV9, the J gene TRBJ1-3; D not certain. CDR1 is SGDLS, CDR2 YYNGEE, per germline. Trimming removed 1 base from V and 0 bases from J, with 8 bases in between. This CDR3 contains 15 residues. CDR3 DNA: TGTGCCAGCAGCGTAAGACCCAGCTCTGGAAACACCATATATTTT. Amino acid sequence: CASSVRPSSGNTIYF.

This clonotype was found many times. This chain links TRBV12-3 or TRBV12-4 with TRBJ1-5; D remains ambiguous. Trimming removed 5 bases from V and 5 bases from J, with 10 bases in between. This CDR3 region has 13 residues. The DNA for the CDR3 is TGTGCCAGCAGTCCTGACGGTCATCAGCCCCAGCATTTT. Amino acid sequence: CASSPDGHQPQHF.

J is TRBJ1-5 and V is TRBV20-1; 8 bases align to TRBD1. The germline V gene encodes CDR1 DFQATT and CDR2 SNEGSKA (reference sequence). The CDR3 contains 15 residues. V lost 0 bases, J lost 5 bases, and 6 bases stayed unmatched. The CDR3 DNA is TGCAGTGCTAGAGATCGGACAGGGCCGGATCAGCCCCAGCATTTT. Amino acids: CSARDRTGPDQPQHF.

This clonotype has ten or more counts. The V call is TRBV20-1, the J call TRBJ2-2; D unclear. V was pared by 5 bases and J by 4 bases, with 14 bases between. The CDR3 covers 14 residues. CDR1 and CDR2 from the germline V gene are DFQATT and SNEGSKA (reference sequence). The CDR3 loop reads CSALYRRTTGELFF. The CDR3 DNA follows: TGCAGTGCTCTCTATAGACGGACCACCGGGGAGCTGTTTTTT.